The entry below gives a single T cell receptor beta chain sequence along with its context. The antigen remains unidentified. Primers for the PCR totalled 60 Vbeta and 13 Jbeta. Sequencing used immunoSEQ multiplex PCR; TCRdb keeps in-frame clones, though not all of them. The table has about 160,000 clones, roughly 84% seen once; the top ten hold more than 0.35%. The sample is drawn from a study of cytomegalovirus exposure and HLA in healthy donors. Study observations and caveats: A later analysis appeared to link common viral pathogens to several of the most significant clusters. Over 150 TCR beta chains were listed as cytomegalovirus-associated.

V shed 2 bases and J shed 0 bases, with 10 bases lying between them. The CDR3 sequence is 15 residues long. CDR1 and CDR2 from the germline V gene are SEHNR and FQNEAQ (reference sequence). This rearrangement joins TRBV7-9 to TRBJ1-2; D gene ambiguous. The sample was PBMCs. This sequence originates from a boy aged 2 to 10 in good health and CMV-seronegative. CDR3 coding DNA: TGTGCCAGCAGCTTATCCGAGGGAGCTAACTATGGCTACACCTTC. It is translated as CASSLSEGANYGYTF.